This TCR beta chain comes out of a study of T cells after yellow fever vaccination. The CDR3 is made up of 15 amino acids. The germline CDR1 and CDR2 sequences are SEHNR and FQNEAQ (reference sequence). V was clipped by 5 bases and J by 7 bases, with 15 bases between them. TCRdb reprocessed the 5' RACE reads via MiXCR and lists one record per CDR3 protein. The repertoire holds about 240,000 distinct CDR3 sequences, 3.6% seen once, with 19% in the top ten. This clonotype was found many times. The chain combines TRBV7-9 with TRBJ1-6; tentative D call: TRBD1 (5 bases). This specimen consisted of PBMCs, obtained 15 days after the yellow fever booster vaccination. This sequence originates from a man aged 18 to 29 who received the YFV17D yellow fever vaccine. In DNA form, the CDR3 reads TGTGCCAGCAGCAAGAGCTTTGGGGACAATTCACCCCTCCACTTT. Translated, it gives CASSKSFGDNSPLHF. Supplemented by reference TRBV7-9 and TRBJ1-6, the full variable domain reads DTGVSQNPRHKITKRGQNVTFRCDPISEHNRLYWYRQTLGQGPEFLTYFQNEAQLEKSRLLSDRFSAERPKGSFSTLEIQRTEQGDSAMYLCASSKSFGDNSPLHFGNGTRLTVT.